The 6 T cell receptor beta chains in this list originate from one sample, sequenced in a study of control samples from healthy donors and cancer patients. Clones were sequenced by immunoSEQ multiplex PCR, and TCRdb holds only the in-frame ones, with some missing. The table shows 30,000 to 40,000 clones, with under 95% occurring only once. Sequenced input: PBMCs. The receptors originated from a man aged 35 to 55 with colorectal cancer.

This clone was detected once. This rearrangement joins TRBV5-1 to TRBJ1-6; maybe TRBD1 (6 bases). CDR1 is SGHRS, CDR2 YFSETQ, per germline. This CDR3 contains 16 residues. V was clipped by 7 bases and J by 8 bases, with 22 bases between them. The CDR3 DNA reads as TGCGCCAGCGCCCGGGAGGGCCGGGGGCGTTATTCACCCCTCCACTTT. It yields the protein CASAREGRGRYSPLHF.

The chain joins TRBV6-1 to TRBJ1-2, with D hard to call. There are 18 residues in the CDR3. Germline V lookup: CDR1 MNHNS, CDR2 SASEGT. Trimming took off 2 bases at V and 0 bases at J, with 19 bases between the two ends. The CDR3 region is CASSEHLAILGSNYGYTF. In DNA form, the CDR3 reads TGTGCCAGCAGTGAACATTTGGCGATACTGGGATCTAACTATGGCTACACCTTC.

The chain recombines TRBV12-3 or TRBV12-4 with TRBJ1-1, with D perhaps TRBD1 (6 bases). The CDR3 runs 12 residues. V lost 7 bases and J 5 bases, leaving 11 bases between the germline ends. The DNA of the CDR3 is TGTGCCAGCACCTTGGGGACAACTGAAGCTTTCTTT. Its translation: CASTLGTTEAFF.

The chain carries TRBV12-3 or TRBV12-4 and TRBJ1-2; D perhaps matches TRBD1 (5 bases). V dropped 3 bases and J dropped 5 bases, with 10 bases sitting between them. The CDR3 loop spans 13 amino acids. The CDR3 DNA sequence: TGTGCCAGCAGTTTCGGGGCGACTTATGGCTACACCTTC. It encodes CASSFGATYGYTF.

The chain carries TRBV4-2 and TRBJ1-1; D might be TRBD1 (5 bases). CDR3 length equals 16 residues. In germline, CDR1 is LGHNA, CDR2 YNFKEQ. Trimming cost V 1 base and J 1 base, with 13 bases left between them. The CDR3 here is CASSQGEGGANTEAFF. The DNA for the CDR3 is TGTGCCAGCAGCCAAGGGGAGGGAGGGGCGAACACTGAAGCTTTCTTT.

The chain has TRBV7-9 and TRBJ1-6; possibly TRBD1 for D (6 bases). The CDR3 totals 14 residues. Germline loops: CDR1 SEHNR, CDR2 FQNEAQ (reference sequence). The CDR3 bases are TGTGCTATATCTTTGGCACAGGGCGGGTCACCCCTCCACTTT. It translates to CAISLAQGGSPLHF.